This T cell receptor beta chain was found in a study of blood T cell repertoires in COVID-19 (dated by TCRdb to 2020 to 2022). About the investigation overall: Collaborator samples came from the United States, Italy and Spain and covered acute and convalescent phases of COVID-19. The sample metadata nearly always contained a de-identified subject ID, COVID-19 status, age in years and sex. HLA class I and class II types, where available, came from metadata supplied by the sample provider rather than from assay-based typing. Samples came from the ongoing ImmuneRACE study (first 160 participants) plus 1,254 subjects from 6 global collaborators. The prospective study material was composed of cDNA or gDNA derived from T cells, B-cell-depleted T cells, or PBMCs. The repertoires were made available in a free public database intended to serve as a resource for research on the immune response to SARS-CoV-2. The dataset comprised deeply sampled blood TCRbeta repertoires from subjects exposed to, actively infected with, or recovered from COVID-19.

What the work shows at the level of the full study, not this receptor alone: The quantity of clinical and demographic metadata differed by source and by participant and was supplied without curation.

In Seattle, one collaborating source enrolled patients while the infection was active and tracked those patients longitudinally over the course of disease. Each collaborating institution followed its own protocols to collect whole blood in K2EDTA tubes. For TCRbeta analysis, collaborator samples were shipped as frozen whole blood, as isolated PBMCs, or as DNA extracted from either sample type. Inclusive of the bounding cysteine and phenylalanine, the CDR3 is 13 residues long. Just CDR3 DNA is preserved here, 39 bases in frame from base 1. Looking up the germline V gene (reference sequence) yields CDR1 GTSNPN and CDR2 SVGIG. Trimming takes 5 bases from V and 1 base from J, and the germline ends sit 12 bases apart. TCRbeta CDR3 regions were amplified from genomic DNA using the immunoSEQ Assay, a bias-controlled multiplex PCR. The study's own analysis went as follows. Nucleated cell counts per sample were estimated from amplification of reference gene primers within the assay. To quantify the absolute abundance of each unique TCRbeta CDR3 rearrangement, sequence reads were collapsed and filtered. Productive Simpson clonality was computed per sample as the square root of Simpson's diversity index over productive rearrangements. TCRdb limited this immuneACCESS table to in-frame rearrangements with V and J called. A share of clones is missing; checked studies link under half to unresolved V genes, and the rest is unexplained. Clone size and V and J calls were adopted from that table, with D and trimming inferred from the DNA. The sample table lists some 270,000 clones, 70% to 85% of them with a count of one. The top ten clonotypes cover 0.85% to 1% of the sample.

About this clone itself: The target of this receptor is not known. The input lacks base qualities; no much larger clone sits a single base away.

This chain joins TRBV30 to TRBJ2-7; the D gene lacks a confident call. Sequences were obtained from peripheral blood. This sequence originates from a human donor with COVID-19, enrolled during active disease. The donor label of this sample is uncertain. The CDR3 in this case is CAWGREWSYEQYF. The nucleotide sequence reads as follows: TGTGCCTGGGGAAGAGAGTGGTCCTACGAGCAGTACTTC.